A selection of T cell receptor beta chains follows, all from one sample in a study of Ad26.COV2.S vaccination and SARS-CoV-2 variants. Generated by immunoSEQ multiplex PCR, the TCRdb table keeps only in-frame clones and is missing some. The table includes around 300,000 clones, 75% to 90% detected once. This specimen consisted of peripheral blood, obtained in a trial of Ad26.COV2.S vaccine versus placebo. The source of these receptors is a person between 18 and 65 years old who received the Ad26.COV2.S COVID-19 vaccine or a placebo. CDR3s include the opening cysteine and the closing phenylalanine or tryptophan. D genes are given only for firm matches. Clone sizes are given selectively: once, few, many, or a class where the clone is expanded.

TRBJ1-6	NA	TRBV18	once	CASSPTSQVGGSPLHF	TGTGCCAGCTCCCCCACAAGCCAGGTTGGGGGATCACCCCTCCACTTT
TRBJ2-7	TRBD1	TRBV7-2	NA	CASSLPKGTGGIIYEQYF	TGTGCCAGCAGCTTACCGAAGGGGACAGGGGGCATAATATACGAGCAGTACTTC
TRBJ2-7	NA	TRBV7-6	NA	CASSPGRIGAYEQYF	TGTGCCAGCAGCCCGGGACGGATAGGGGCCTACGAGCAGTACTTC
TRBJ1-2	NA	TRBV29-1	NA	CSVEGQFGYGYTF	TGCAGCGTTGAAGGGCAATTCGGCTATGGCTACACCTTC
TRBJ2-7	NA	TRBV6-5	NA	CASSYSTPSLYEQYF	TGTGCCAGCAGTTACTCGACGCCCAGTCTCTACGAGCAGTACTTC
TRBJ1-4	NA	TRBV27	NA	CASSLNPANGKLFF	TGTGCCAGCAGTTTAAACCCGGCAAACGGAAAACTGTTTTTT
TRBJ2-5	NA	TRBV7-8	NA	CASSLTGLGGYQETQYF	TGTGCCAGCAGCTTAACGGGGCTCGGAGGGTATCAAGAGACCCAGTACTTC
TRBJ2-1	TRBD1	TRBV19	NA	CASSIMGQGSDEQFF	TGTGCCAGTAGTATTATGGGACAGGGTTCCGATGAGCAGTTCTTC
TRBJ1-2	NA	TRBV27	NA	CASSLGRVANYGYTF	TGTGCCAGCAGTTTGGGTCGAGTAGCTAACTATGGCTACACCTTC
TRBJ2-1	TRBD1	TRBV5-1	NA	CASSSGQGVYNEQFF	TGCGCCAGCAGCTCCGGACAGGGGGTTTACAATGAGCAGTTCTTC
TRBJ1-6	NA	TRBV6-2/TRBV6-3	NA	CASSYSRQGGSYLHF	TGTGCCAGCAGTTACTCGCGGCAGGGAGGTTCGTACCTCCACTTT
TRBJ1-6	NA	TRBV7-9	NA	CASSFTGLNSPLHF	TGTGCCAGCAGCTTTACAGGCTTAAATTCACCCCTCCACTTT
TRBJ1-6	NA	TRBV9	NA	CASSVDGNSSPLHF	TGTGCCAGCAGCGTAGATGGTAATAGTTCACCCCTCCACTTT
TRBJ2-2	NA	TRBV3-1/TRBV3-2	NA	CASSPDWDRGPGTGELFF	TGTGCCAGCAGCCCCGATTGGGACCGGGGGCCCGGAACCGGGGAGCTGTTTTTT
TRBJ2-1	NA	TRBV7-8	NA	CASSLKRVPSYNEQFF	TGTGCCAGCAGCTTAAAACGGGTTCCCTCCTACAATGAGCAGTTCTTC
TRBJ2-1	NA	TRBV29-1	NA	CSVEKQGANEQFF	TGCAGCGTTGAAAAGCAGGGAGCCAATGAGCAGTTCTTC
TRBJ1-2	NA	TRBV4-3	NA	CASSQESPGGENDGYTF	TGCGCCAGCAGCCAAGAGTCACCAGGAGGTGAAAATGATGGCTACACCTTC
TRBJ1-1	NA	TRBV29-1	NA	CSVGKGRDTEAFF	TGCAGCGTTGGGAAGGGCCGGGACACTGAAGCTTTCTTT